What follows is one TCR beta chain and its context. Its antigen is currently unknown. This sample was taken from a study of T cell responses to AZD1222 COVID-19 vaccine. Study outcomes and limitations: Scientists sampled the repertoires only once the peak T cell response had passed. Spike-specific TCR repertoires showed rising breadth and depth after two AZD1222 doses. Spike-spanning, vaccine-associated CD4 TCRs were dominant at 160-218 and 743-854.

V gave up 3 bases and J gave up 0 bases, with 5 bases separating them. This CDR3 is 13 amino acids long. Here immunoSEQ multiplex PCR was the method, and the copy in TCRdb shows in-frame clones only, minus some. Among approximately 300,000 clones listed, around 93% were seen once. The clonotype originates from an adult who received the AZD1222 COVID-19 vaccine. Sequences were derived from peripheral blood, sampled 28 days after the second AZD1222 dose. V gene TRBV12-3 or TRBV12-4 combines with J gene TRBJ1-2; D call uncertain. The CDR3 region is CASSFSSNYGYTF. CDR3 DNA: TGTGCCAGCAGTTTTAGTTCTAACTATGGCTACACCTTC.